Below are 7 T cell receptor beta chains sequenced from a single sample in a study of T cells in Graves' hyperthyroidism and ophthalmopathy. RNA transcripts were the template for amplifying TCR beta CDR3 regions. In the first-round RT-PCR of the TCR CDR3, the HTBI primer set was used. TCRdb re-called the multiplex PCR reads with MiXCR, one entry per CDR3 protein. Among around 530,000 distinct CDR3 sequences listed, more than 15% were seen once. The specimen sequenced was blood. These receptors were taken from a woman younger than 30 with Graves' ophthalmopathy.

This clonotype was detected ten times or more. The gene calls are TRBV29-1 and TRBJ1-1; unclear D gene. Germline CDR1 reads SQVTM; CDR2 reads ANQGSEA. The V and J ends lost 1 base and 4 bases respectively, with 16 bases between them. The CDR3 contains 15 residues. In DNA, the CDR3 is TGCAGCGTTGAAGCCCAGGAAGGGCACCCCACTGAAGCTTTCTTT. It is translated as CSVEAQEGHPTEAFF. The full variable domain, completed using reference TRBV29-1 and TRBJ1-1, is SAVISQKPSRDICQRGTSLTIQCQVDSQVTMMFWYRQQPGQSLTLIATANQGSEATYESGFVIDKFPISRPNLTFSTLTVSNMSPEDSSIYLCSVEAQEGHPTEAFFGQGTRLTVV.

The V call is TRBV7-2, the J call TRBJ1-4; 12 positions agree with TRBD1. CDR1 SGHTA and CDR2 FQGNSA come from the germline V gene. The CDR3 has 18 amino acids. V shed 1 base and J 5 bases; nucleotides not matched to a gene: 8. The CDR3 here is CASSLVGTGGRRNEKLFF. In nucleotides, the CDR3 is TGTGCCAGCAGCTTAGTGGGGACAGGGGGCAGGAGAAATGAAAAACTGTTTTTT.

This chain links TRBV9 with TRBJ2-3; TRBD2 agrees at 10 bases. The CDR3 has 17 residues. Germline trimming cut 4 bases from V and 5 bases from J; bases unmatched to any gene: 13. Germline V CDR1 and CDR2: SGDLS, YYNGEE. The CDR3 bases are TGTGCCAGCAGCAAGAGAGAGGCTAGCGGGAGTGGAGATACGCAGTATTTT. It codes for CASSKREASGSGDTQYF.

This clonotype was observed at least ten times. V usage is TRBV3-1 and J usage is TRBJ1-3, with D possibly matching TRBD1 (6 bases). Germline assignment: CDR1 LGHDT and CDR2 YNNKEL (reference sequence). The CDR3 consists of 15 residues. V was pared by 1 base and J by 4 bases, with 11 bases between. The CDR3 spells CASSQGQAGGNTIYF. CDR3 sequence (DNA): TGTGCCAGCAGCCAAGGACAGGCTGGAGGAAACACCATATATTTT.

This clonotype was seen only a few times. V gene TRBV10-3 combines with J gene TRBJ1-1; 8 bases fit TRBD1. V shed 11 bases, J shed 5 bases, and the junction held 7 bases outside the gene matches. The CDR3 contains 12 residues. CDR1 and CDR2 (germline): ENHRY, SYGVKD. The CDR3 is CAVTQGGTEAFF. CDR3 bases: TGTGCCGTTACACAGGGGGGGACTGAAGCTTTCTTT.

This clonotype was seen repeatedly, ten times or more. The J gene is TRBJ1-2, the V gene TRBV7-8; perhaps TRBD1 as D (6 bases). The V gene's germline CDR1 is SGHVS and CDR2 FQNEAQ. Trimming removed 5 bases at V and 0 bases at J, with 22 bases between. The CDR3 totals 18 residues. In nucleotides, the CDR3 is TGTGCCAGCAGCACCCGAGCCCCTGTACAGGGATCTAACTATGGCTACACCTTC. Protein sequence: CASSTRAPVQGSNYGYTF.

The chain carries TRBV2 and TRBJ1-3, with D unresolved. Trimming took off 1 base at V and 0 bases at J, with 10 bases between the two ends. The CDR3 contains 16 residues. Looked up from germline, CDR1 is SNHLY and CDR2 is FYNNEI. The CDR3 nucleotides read TGTGCCAGCAGTGAAGGGCCGGGTATCTCTGGAAACACCATATATTTT. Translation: CASSEGPGISGNTIYF.